The clone carrying this T cell receptor (beta chain) was seen more than once but under ten times. This entry is derived from a study of regulatory T cells in long-lasting Graves disease. The overall study: The term persistent Graves' disease signified upward of 5 years on antithyroid drugs with positive TSH receptor antibodies.

The CDR3 extends over 14 amino acids. Deletions cut 5 bases from V and 0 bases from J, with 10 bases between. From germline, CDR1 is MNHNS and CDR2 SASEGT. With iRepertoire HTBI primers and Arm-PCR of CDR3 regions, TCR beta libraries were built. As handled by the study authors: Samples collectively showed more than 55 TRBV and some 14 TRBJ segments. TCRdb re-derived calls from the multiplex PCR reads in MiXCR, one entry per CDR3 protein. The V and J calls follow TCRdb's processing rather than the paper's. The profile shows about 470,000 distinct CDR3 sequences, 20% to 25% of them singletons. Time point specified: persistent/refractory GD, antithyroid drugs over 5 years with positive TRAb. Researchers made the TCR library from RNA that was extracted from PBMCs.

The V gene is TRBV6-1, the J gene TRBJ1-1; D remains ambiguous. The sequences come from peripheral blood mononuclear cells (PBMCs), collected when the disease was refractory, from a patient treated with antithyroid drugs. The receptor was isolated from a female donor with Graves disease. As DNA, the CDR3 is TGTGCCAGCAGTCATTCCCAGATGAACACTGAAGCTTTCTTT. It codes for CASSHSQMNTEAFF.